This T cell receptor beta chain emerged from a study of regulatory T cells in long-lasting Graves disease. Whole-study findings and limits: Less diverse TCR repertoires were seen in persistent Graves' patients than in newly diagnosed ones.

Library construction for TCR beta used iRepertoire HTBI primers and Arm-PCR of CDR3 regions. TCRdb re-called the multiplex PCR reads through MiXCR, storing one row per CDR3 protein. Found here are about 470,000 distinct CDR3 sequences, about 20% of them singletons; the top ten hold over 7.5%. This clonotype was observed many times. The antigen is not known. Indicated time point: persistent/refractory GD, antithyroid drugs over 5 years with positive TRAb. The TCR library was made from RNA that had been extracted from PBMCs in TRIzol. Graves' disease was diagnosed by American Thyroid Association guidelines. The clonotype was recovered from a female donor with Graves disease. The starting material was peripheral blood mononuclear cells (PBMCs), obtained when the disease was refractory, from a patient treated with antithyroid drugs.

CDR3 DNA sequence: TGTGCCAGCAGTACCATCCGGAGCTACACCTTC. Translated: CASSTIRSYTF. This chain joins TRBV28 and TRBJ1-2; D remains ambiguous. CDR1 and CDR2 from the germline V gene are MDHEN and SYDVKM. The length of the CDR3 is 11 residues. V gave up 5 bases and J gave up 9 bases, with 10 bases separating them.